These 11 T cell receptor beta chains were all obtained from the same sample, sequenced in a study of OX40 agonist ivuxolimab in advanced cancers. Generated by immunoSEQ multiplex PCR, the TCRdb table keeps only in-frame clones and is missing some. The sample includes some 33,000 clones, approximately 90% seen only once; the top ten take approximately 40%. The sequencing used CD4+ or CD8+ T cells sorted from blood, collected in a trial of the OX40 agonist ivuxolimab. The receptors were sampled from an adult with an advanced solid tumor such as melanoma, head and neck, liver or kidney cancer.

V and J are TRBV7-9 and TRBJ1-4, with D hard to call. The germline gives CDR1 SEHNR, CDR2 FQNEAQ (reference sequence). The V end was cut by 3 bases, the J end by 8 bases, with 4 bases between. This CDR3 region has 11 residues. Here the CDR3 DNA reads TGTGCCAGCAGCTTTAGGGAAAAACTGTTTTTT. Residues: CASSFREKLFF.

This CDR3 is CASSPIGETQYF. CDR3 coding DNA: TGTGCCAGCAGCCCGATCGGGGAGACCCAGTACTTC. The chain uses TRBV5-8 and TRBJ2-5; no clear D gene. V was pared by 4 bases and J by 5 bases, with 9 bases between. The CDR3 covers 12 residues. The germline V gene has CDR1 SGHTS and CDR2 YDEGEE.

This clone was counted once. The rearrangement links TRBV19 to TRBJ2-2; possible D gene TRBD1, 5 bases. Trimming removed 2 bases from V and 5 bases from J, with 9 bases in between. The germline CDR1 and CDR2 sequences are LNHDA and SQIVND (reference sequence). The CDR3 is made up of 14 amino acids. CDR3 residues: CASSITGATGELFF. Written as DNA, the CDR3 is TGTGCCAGTAGTATAACAGGAGCAACCGGGGAGCTGTTTTTT. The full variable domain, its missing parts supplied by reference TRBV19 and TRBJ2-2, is DGGITQSPKYLFRKEGQNVTLSCEQNLNHDAMYWYRQDPGQGLRLIYYSQIVNDFQKGDIAEGYSVSREKKESFPLTVTSAQKNPTAFYLCASSITGATGELFFGEGSRLTVL.

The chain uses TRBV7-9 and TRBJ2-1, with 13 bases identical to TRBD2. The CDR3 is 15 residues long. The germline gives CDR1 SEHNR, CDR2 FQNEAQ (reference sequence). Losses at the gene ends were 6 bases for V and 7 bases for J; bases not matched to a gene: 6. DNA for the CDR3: TGTGCCAGCAGTACAGAACTAGCGGGAGGGAATGAGCAGTTCTTC. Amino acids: CASSTELAGGNEQFF.

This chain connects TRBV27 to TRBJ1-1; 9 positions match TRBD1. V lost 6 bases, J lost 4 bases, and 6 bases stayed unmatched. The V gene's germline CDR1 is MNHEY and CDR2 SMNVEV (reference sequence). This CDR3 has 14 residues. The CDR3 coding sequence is TGTGCCAGCAGAATACAGGGGGCGAGCACTGAAGCTTTCTTT. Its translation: CASRIQGASTEAFF.

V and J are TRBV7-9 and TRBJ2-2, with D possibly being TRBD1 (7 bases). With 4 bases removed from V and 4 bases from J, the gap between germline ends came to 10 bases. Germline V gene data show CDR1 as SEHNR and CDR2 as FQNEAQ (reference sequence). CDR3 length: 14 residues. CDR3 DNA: TGTGCCAGCAGCTCAGGGGGGTCCACCGGGGAGCTGTTTTTT. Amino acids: CASSSGGSTGELFF.

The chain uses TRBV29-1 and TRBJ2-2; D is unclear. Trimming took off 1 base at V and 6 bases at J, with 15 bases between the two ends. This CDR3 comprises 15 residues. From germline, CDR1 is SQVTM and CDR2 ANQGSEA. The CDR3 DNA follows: TGCAGCGTTGAAGTTGCAGTCCCGAAGGCCGGGGAGCTGTTTTTT. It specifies CSVEVAVPKAGELFF.

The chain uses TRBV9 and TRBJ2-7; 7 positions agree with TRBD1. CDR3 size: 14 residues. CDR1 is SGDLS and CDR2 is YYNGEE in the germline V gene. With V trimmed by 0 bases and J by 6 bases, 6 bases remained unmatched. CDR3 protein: CASSVGAGGTEQYF. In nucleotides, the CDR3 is TGTGCCAGCAGCGTAGGGGCAGGGGGAACCGAGCAGTACTTC.

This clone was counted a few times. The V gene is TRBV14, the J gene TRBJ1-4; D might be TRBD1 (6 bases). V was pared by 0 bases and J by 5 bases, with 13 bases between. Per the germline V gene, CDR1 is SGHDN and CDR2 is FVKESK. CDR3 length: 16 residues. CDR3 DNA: TGTGCCAGCAGCCAAGATTCCAGGGGACGGAATGAAAAACTGTTTTTT. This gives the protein CASSQDSRGRNEKLFF.

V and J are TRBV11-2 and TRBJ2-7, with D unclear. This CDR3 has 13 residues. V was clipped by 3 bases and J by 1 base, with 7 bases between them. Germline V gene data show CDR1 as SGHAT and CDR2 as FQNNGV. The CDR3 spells CASSFGSSYEQYF. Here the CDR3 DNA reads TGTGCCAGCAGCTTTGGGTCGTCCTACGAGCAGTACTTC.

The CDR3 reads CASSIEVSYEQYF. In nucleotides, the CDR3 is TGTGCCAGTAGTATTGAAGTATCCTACGAGCAGTACTTC. The V gene is TRBV19, the J gene TRBJ2-7, with D uncertain. The CDR3 runs to 13 residues. The V end lost 3 bases, the J end lost 1 base, and 7 bases lay between the germline ends. Germline CDR1 is LNHDA and CDR2 is SQIVND (reference sequence).